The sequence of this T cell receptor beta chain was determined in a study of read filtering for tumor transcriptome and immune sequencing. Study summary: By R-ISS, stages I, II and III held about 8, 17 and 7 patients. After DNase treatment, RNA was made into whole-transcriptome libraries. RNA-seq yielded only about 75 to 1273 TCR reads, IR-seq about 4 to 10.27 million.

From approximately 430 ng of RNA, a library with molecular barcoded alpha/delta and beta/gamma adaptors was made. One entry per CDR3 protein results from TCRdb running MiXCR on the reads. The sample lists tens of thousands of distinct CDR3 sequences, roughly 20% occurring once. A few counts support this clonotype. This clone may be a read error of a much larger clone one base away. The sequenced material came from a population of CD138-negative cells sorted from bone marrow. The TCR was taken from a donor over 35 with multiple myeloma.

Here the CDR3 DNA reads TGTGCCAGCAGCCCTGGGGCGGGAGGGGCCTACGAGCAGTACTTC. This encodes CASSPGAGGAYEQYF. The genes are TRBV7-2 and TRBJ2-7; 9 bases map to TRBD2. Germline V gene lookup returns CDR1 SGHTA and CDR2 FQGNSA. The CDR3 covers 15 residues. Trimming at V came to 5 bases and at J to 2 bases, leaving 7 bases not matched to a gene.